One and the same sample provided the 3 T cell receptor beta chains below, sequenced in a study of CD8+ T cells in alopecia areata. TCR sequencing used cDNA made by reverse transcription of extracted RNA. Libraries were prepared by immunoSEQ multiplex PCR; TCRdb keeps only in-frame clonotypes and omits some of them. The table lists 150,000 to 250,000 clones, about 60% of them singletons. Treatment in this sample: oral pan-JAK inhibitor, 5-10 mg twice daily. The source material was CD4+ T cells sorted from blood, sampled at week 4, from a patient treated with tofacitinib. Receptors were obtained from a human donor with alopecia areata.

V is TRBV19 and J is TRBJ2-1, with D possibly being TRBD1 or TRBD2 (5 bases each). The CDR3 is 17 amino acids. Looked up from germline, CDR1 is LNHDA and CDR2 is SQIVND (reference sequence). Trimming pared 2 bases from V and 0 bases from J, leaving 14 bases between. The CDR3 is CASSIIGARSSYNEQFF. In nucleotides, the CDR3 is TGTGCCAGTAGTATAATCGGGGCGCGAAGCTCCTACAATGAGCAGTTCTTC.

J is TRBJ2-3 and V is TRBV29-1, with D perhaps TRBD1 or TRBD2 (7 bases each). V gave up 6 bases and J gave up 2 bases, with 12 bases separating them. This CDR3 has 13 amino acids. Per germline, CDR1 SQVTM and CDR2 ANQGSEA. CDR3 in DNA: TGCAGCGTCAGGGGGACTATCACAGATACGCAGTATTTT. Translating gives CSVRGTITDTQYF.

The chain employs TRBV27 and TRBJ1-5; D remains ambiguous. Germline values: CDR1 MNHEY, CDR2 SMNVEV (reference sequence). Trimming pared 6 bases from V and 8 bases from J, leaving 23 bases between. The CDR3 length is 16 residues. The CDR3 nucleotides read TGTGCCAGCAGACCGAGCGGGGAGGGTCTTGTGAAGCCCCAGCATTTT. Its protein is CASRPSGEGLVKPQHF.